This TCR beta chain originates from a study of cytomegalovirus exposure and HLA in healthy donors (dated by TCRdb to about 2017). With regard to the full study: The 650 to 800 repertoires of the first cohort and the approximately 110 validation repertoires were produced on the same platform, according to a later analysis. In addition to the first cohort of around 670 subjects, a separate validation cohort of around 110 different subjects was used. The study aimed to test whether signatures of past pathogen exposure could be identified by cataloging public T cell receptors. To predict cytomegalovirus infection status, the study combined high-throughput TCR immunosequencing, statistical association of individual TCRs with disease status, and machine learning.

Study-wide findings and limitations: According to the authors, the approach could potentially be generalized to other disease states and immunological phenotypes. A later analysis had no HLA typing for the validation cohort, so co-occurrence there was scored across all 110 or so repertoires. The study listed 150 to 200 TCR beta chains as associated with cytomegalovirus. The classifier was reported to diagnose cytomegalovirus status with high specificity and sensitivity in both the original cohort and the validation cohort. While some public TCRs were present in many individuals, most TCR sequences turned up only very rarely across donors. A few of the identified cytomegalovirus-associated TCR beta chains were confirmed in vitro to be specific for cytomegalovirus antigens. Of the cluster scores, roughly 95% were above 0 in a later analysis, which found that TCRs clustered in the first cohort also tended to co-occur in the 120 validation repertoires.

The donors were included in the validation cohort of approximately 130 subjects, a group kept apart from the approximately 650-subject first cohort. Library method: the immunoSEQ multiplex PCR assay. The authors' analysis ran thus. To diagnose cytomegalovirus status from the catalog of TCR beta chain sequences, a statistical classification framework was built. TCRdb limited this immuneACCESS table to in-frame rearrangements with V and J called. A share of clones is missing; checked studies link under half to unresolved V genes, and the rest is unexplained. V and J calls and clone size are those listed in that table; D and trimming were worked out from the DNA. For this sample there are 70,000 to 75,000 clones; roughly 93% appear just once. Roughly 0.94% of the sample goes to the ten largest clones. V is pruned by 6 bases and J by 0 bases, leaving 4 bases of the junction without a gene match. The CDR1 and CDR2 encoded by the germline V gene are MGHDK and SYGVNS. The CDR3 spans 16 residues, from the cysteine through the phenylalanine. The retained sequence is limited to the CDR3, 48 bases, with the frame set at the first base.

A word on this clone: Which antigen it targets is not known. No much larger clone exists at a distance of one base, and base qualities are not known.

The material sequenced was PBMCs. The sequence was obtained from a woman under 30 in good health and CMV-seronegative. The chain uses TRBV25-1 and TRBJ2-6, and TRBD1 matches 8 of the central bases. The DNA reads as follows: TGTGCCAGCAGCAGGGGGCGTAACTCTGGGGCCAACGTCCTGACTTTC. Its translation reads: CASSRGRNSGANVLTF. Reference TRBV25-1 and TRBJ2-6 proteins supply the regions before and after the CDR3; the full variable domain is: EADIYQTPRYLVIGTGKKITLECSQTMGHDKMYWYQQDPGMELHLIHYSYGVNSTEKGDLSSESTVSRIRTEHFPLTLESARPSHTSQYLCASSRGRNSGANVLTFGAGSRLTVL.